This T cell receptor (beta chain) was observed in a study of regulatory T cells in long-lasting Graves disease. Study results and caveats: Investigators studied peripheral blood only, not thyroid tissue. Lower TCR diversity characterized persistent Graves' patients relative to newly diagnosed patients.

CDR3 length: 15 residues. The V segment lost 0 bases and the J segment 9 bases; nucleotides outside the gene matches: 7. The V gene's germline CDR1 is LGHNT and CDR2 FRNRAP. Indicated time point: newly diagnosed GD, antithyroid drugs for less than 3 months. Following extraction of RNA from PBMCs, that RNA was used to make the TCR library. TCR beta libraries were built with iRepertoire HTBI primers and Arm-PCR of CDR3 regions. A single record per CDR3 protein comes from TCRdb applying MiXCR to the multiplex PCR reads. The sample comprises approximately 270,000 distinct CDR3 sequences, 15% to 20% of which are singletons, and 13% to 15% rests with the top ten. This clonotype was seen ten or more times. Its antigen is unidentified. These same records also appear under a second study, on T cells in Graves' hyperthyroidism and ophthalmopathy.

This TCR was sampled from a woman aged 25 to 39 with Graves disease. The material was peripheral blood mononuclear cells (PBMCs), obtained at new diagnosis, from a patient treated with antithyroid drugs. The chain links TRBV12-5 to TRBJ2-1, with TRBD2 identical over 8 bases. The CDR3 is CASGLVSVLAVEQFF. In DNA form, the CDR3 reads TGTGCTAGTGGTTTGGTATCGGTACTAGCGGTTGAGCAGTTCTTC.